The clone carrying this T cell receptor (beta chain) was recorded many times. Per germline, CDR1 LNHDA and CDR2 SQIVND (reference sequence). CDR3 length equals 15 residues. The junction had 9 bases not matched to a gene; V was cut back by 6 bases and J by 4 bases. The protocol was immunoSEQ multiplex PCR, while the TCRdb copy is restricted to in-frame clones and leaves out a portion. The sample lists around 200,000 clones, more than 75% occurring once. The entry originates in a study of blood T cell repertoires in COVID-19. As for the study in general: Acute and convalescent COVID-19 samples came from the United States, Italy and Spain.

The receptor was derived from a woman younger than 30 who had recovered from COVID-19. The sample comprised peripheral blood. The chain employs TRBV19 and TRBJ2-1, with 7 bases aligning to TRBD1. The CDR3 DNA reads TGTGCCAGTAGAACAGACAGGGACACTTACAATGAGCAGTTCTTC. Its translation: CASRTDRDTYNEQFF.